The 19 T cell receptor beta chains given below trace back to one sample, sequenced in a study of blood T cell repertoires in COVID-19. Measured with immunoSEQ multiplex PCR; TCRdb has only the in-frame clones, and not every one. The sample includes about 220,000 clones, roughly 84% of them seen just once. Sequencing was carried out using PBMCs or T cells enriched from blood (not recorded which). Receptors were obtained from a middle-aged woman who had recovered from COVID-19.

The chain has TRBV2 and TRBJ1-6, with TRBD1 as a possible D gene (6 bases). Germline-derived CDR1 and CDR2 are SNHLY and FYNNEI. The length of the CDR3 is 14 residues. The V end lost 3 bases, the J end lost 4 bases, and 7 bases lay between the germline ends. The CDR3 here is CASSDRGYNSPLHF. In nucleotides, the CDR3 is TGTGCCAGCAGTGACAGGGGTTATAATTCACCCCTCCACTTT.

The chain recombines TRBV29-1 with TRBJ2-5; 8 bases fit TRBD1. CDR1 is SQVTM and CDR2 is ANQGSEA in the germline V gene. The CDR3 runs 14 residues. V shed 8 bases, J shed 1 base, and the junction held 9 bases outside the gene matches. The CDR3 reads CSIGQGRVQETQYF. Here the CDR3 DNA reads TGCAGCATCGGACAGGGACGCGTCCAAGAGACCCAGTACTTC.

CDR3 bases: TGTGCCACCAGTGGTGAGGGATATGGCTACACCTTC. Residues: CATSGEGYGYTF. The chain couples TRBV24-1 to TRBJ1-2; D is undetermined. The CDR3 spans 12 residues. CDR1 KGHDR and CDR2 SFDVKD come from the germline V gene. V was shortened by 5 bases and J by 5 bases, with 8 bases between the two germline ends.

The rearrangement uses TRBV18 and TRBJ1-1; 7 bases are a match to TRBD1. Germline V gives CDR1 KGHSH, CDR2 LQKENI. With V trimmed by 3 bases and J by 1 base, 5 bases remained unmatched. The CDR3 totals 15 residues. The chain's CDR3 is CASSPGQVPNTEAFF. CDR3 nucleotide sequence: TGTGCCAGCTCACCTGGACAGGTACCGAACACTGAAGCTTTCTTT.

This rearrangement joins TRBV18 to TRBJ1-5, with 8 bases aligning to TRBD1. Looked up from germline, CDR1 is KGHSH and CDR2 is LQKENI. This CDR3 spans 16 amino acids. V shed 4 bases and J 0 bases; nucleotides not matched to a gene: 5. The CDR3 DNA follows: TGTGCCAGCTCACTGGGACAGGTATATAGCAATCAGCCCCAGCATTTT. Translated, it gives CASSLGQVYSNQPQHF.

The gene calls are TRBV28 and TRBJ2-7, with a weak D call TRBD1 (5 bases). Between the trimmed V and J ends, which lost 6 bases and 3 bases, there was a span of 15 bases. CDR1 MDHEN and CDR2 SYDVKM come from the germline V gene. The CDR3 consists of 14 residues. The CDR3 here is CASSLTGEHYEQYF. CDR3 sequence (DNA): TGTGCCAGCAGCCTTACAGGAGAACACTACGAGCAGTACTTC.

J is TRBJ2-5 and V is TRBV19; D gene ambiguous. The V end was cut by 6 bases, the J end by 0 bases, with 11 bases between. Per the germline V gene, CDR1 is LNHDA and CDR2 is SQIVND (reference sequence). CDR3 length: 14 residues. In DNA, the CDR3 is TGTGCCAGTAGCCCCCTGGCAGACCAAGAGACCCAGTACTTC. Its translation is CASSPLADQETQYF.

The rearrangement uses TRBV24-1 and TRBJ2-3; the D gene is possibly TRBD2 (5 bases). Germline assignment: CDR1 KGHDR and CDR2 SFDVKD. CDR3 length: 15 residues. V was pared by 2 bases and J by 6 bases, with 14 bases between. CDR3 residues: CATSDWAAGSDTQYF. CDR3 coding DNA: TGTGCCACCAGTGATTGGGCCGCGGGCTCGGATACGCAGTATTTT.

The chain carries TRBV5-1 and TRBJ2-3; 11 positions agree with TRBD1. Losses at the gene ends were 0 bases for V and 2 bases for J; bases not matched to a gene: 8. CDR1 and CDR2 from the germline V gene are SGHRS and YFSETQ. CDR3 length: 18 amino acids. The CDR3 spells CASSLAPPGQGDTDTQYF. CDR3 DNA: TGCGCCAGCAGCTTGGCTCCTCCGGGACAGGGGGACACAGATACGCAGTATTTT.

The CDR3 protein is CASSPDRANYGYTF. CDR3 nucleotide sequence: TGTGCCAGCAGTCCTGACAGGGCTAACTATGGCTACACCTTC. V usage is TRBV6-5 and J usage is TRBJ1-2; 7 bases align to TRBD1. The CDR3 loop spans 14 amino acids. J gave up 0 bases and V 5 bases, and 3 bases lay outside the gene matches. Germline assignment: CDR1 MNHEY and CDR2 SVGAGI.

DNA for the CDR3: TGTGCCAGCAGTGCGGGGACAGCCTATGGCTACACCTTC. Translating it yields CASSAGTAYGYTF. The chain combines TRBV2 with TRBJ1-2; TRBD1 matches 7 bases. This CDR3 comprises 13 residues. The ends lost 4 bases at V and 4 bases at J; junction bases unmatched: 3. Germline loops: CDR1 SNHLY, CDR2 FYNNEI. The variable domain in full, with the rest retrieved from reference TRBV2 and TRBJ1-2, is EPEVTQTPSHQVTQMGQEVILRCVPISNHLYFYWYRQILGQKVEFLVSFYNNEISEKSEIFDDQFSVERPDGSNFTLKIRSTKLEDSAMYFCASSAGTAYGYTFGSGTRLTVV.

The chain combines TRBV18 with TRBJ1-2, with unresolved D. Trimming shortened V by 6 bases and J by 6 bases, and 8 bases separated the two germline ends. The V gene's germline CDR1 is KGHSH and CDR2 LQKENI. The CDR3 is made up of 11 amino acids. The CDR3 region has the DNA TGTGCCAGCTCCCCAGGAGATGGCTACACCTTC. It is translated as CASSPGDGYTF.

The V gene is TRBV9, the J gene TRBJ2-7; TRBD2 matches 9 bases. Germline loops: CDR1 SGDLS, CDR2 YYNGEE. The V gene end was trimmed by 0 bases and the J gene end by 6 bases; junction bases not matched to a gene: 7. The CDR3 has 15 amino acids. The CDR3 protein is CASSVGGTSTSEQYF. DNA of the CDR3: TGTGCCAGCAGCGTAGGGGGGACTAGCACTAGCGAGCAGTACTTC.

The chain carries TRBV19 and TRBJ1-6, with 10 nucleotides matching TRBD1. Germline lookup yields CDR1 LNHDA and CDR2 SQIVND (reference sequence). The CDR3 sequence is 14 residues long. Trimming took 4 bases from V and 9 from J; bases not matched to a gene: 3. The CDR3 protein is CASSRQGAGSPLHF. In DNA form, the CDR3 reads TGTGCCAGTAGTAGACAGGGGGCAGGTTCACCCCTCCACTTT.

This chain uses TRBV11-2 with TRBJ1-1; 7 positions match TRBD1. Germline V gene sequence: CDR1 SGHAT, CDR2 FQNNGV. Trimming at V came to 4 bases and at J to 6 bases, leaving 8 bases not matched to a gene. The CDR3 extends over 14 amino acids. The CDR3 loop is CASSSRNRGAEAFF. In DNA form, the CDR3 reads TGTGCCAGCAGCTCAAGAAACAGGGGCGCTGAAGCTTTCTTT.

J is TRBJ2-7 and V is TRBV19; D ambiguous. Germline V gives CDR1 LNHDA, CDR2 SQIVND (reference sequence). This CDR3 comprises 13 residues. V dropped 3 bases and J dropped 4 bases, with 10 bases sitting between them. CDR3 loop: CASSISSGYEQYV. The DNA of the CDR3 is TGTGCCAGTAGTATCAGTTCAGGATACGAGCAGTACGTC.

The V call is TRBV3-1 (or the pseudogene TRBV3-2), the J call TRBJ1-3, with 8 bases identical to TRBD1. In germline, CDR1 is LGHDT, CDR2 YNNKEL (reference sequence). CDR3 length equals 14 residues. Trimming took 4 bases from V and 4 from J; bases not matched to a gene: 3. CDR3 sequence: CASSLQGAGNTIYF. As DNA, the CDR3 is TGTGCCAGCAGCCTTCAGGGGGCCGGAAACACCATATATTTT.

This clone was found a few times. The chain couples TRBV7-3 to TRBJ2-1; D remains unclear. Germline assignment: CDR1 SGHTA and CDR2 FQGTGA. The length of the CDR3 is 15 residues. Trimming pared 5 bases from V and 0 bases from J, leaving 11 bases between. As DNA, the CDR3 is TGTGCCAGCAGCCTATCTGATAGCTCCTACAATGAGCAGTTCTTC. Its protein product is CASSLSDSSYNEQFF.

The table lists this clone with a count of one. The chain carries TRBV19 and TRBJ1-2; possible D gene TRBD1, 5 bases. The germline V gene has CDR1 LNHDA and CDR2 SQIVND (reference sequence). The CDR3 length is 13 residues. V was clipped by 2 bases and J by 2 bases, with 6 bases between them. CDR3 DNA sequence: TGTGCCAGTAGTATATACAGGAACTATGGCTACACCTTC. Encoded protein: CASSIYRNYGYTF.